Listed below are T cell receptor beta chains from one sample, sequenced in a study of T cells in Graves' hyperthyroidism and ophthalmopathy. MiXCR, applied by TCRdb to the multiplex PCR reads, yields one record per CDR3 protein. The table shows more than 300,000 distinct CDR3 sequences, with approximately 13% occurring only once. The source material was blood. The receptors here all came from a woman in her sixties or seventies with Graves' hyperthyroidism. Each CDR3 is given with its conserved first and last residue. The D gene is left open where the match is weak. A clone size is listed for some rows: how often the clone was seen (once, few, many), or a class if it is expanded.

v_call,d_call,j_call,clone_size,cdr3_aa,cdr3_nt
TRBV20-1,-,TRBJ1-4,few,CSARWGKTNEKLFF,TGCAGTGCTAGGTGGGGGAAAACTAATGAAAAACTGTTTTTT
TRBV7-2,-,TRBJ2-7,many,CASSPGSRGAYEQYF,TGTGCCAGCAGCCCAGGGTCTAGAGGGGCCTACGAGCAGTACTTC
TRBV10-3,TRBD2,TRBJ2-2,many,CAISGTSENTGELFF,TGTGCCATCAGTGGGACTAGCGAGAACACCGGGGAGCTGTTTTTT
TRBV4-1,TRBD2,TRBJ2-7,-,CASSQTSGVYEQYF,TGCGCCAGCAGCCAGACTAGCGGGGTCTACGAGCAGTACTTC
TRBV5-1,-,TRBJ1-1,few,CASTRWSGNTEAFF,TGCGCCAGCACCCGGTGGTCCGGGAACACTGAAGCTTTCTTT
TRBV3-1,-,TRBJ2-7,many,CASSQDRGYEQYF,TGTGCCAGCAGCCAAGACAGGGGCTACGAGCAGTACTTC
TRBV7-9,-,TRBJ1-2,-,CASSLASPPGYTF,TGTGCCAGCAGCTTAGCCAGTCCGCCCGGCTACACCTTC
TRBV10-3,-,TRBJ2-7,-,CAIRQPGGEQYF,TGTGCCATCAGACAACCTGGGGGCGAGCAGTACTTC
TRBV20-1,-,TRBJ2-7,many,CSARTLRGSYEQYF,TGCAGTGCAAGGACACTCCGAGGGAGCTACGAGCAGTACTTC
TRBV29-1,-,TRBJ1-2,-,CSVDIGHTYGYTF,TGCAGCGTTGATATCGGCCACACCTATGGCTACACCTTC
TRBV10-3,TRBD1,TRBJ2-7,many,CAISESGTGIEQYF,TGTGCCATCAGTGAGTCGGGGACAGGGATAGAGCAGTACTTC
TRBV5-1,TRBD2,TRBJ2-1,-,CASSLLAGEGNEQFF,TGCGCCAGCAGCTTACTAGCGGGAGAGGGGAATGAGCAGTTCTTC
TRBV4-1,TRBD2,TRBJ2-1,few,CASSQLAGGTYNEQFF,TGCGCCAGCAGCCAATTAGCGGGAGGAACCTACAATGAGCAGTTCTTC
TRBV9,-,TRBJ1-1,many,CASSVTGNTEAFF,TGTGCCAGCAGCGTGACGGGGAACACTGAAGCTTTCTTT
TRBV18,-,TRBJ1-1,many,CASSPIPRGGAGTEAFF,TGTGCCAGCTCACCGATCCCCCGTGGGGGCGCCGGTACTGAAGCTTTCTTT
TRBV25-1,-,TRBJ2-1,-,CASTLGGGSYNEQFF,TGTGCCAGCACCCTAGGGGGAGGCTCCTACAATGAGCAGTTCTTC
TRBV6-1,-,TRBJ2-3,many,CASSISTAGSTDTQYF,TGTGCCAGCAGTATATCGACTGCGGGGAGCACAGATACGCAGTATTTT
TRBV28,-,TRBJ2-1,-,CASRRFGGSYNEQFF,TGTGCCAGCAGGAGGTTCGGCGGATCCTACAATGAGCAGTTCTTC
TRBV11-2,-,TRBJ2-1,many,CASSLESGAGEQFF,TGTGCCAGCAGCTTAGAGTCGGGAGCGGGTGAGCAGTTCTTC
TRBV24-1,TRBD1,TRBJ1-5,-,CATSEDQGAINQPQHF,TGTGCCACCAGTGAAGACCAGGGGGCAATTAATCAGCCCCAGCATTTT
TRBV7-8,TRBD2,TRBJ2-3,many,CASSLYMTSGDTQYF,TGTGCCAGCAGCCTCTATATGACTAGCGGAGATACGCAGTATTTT
TRBV27,TRBD2,TRBJ2-5,many,CASKKLAGVETQYF,TGTGCCAGCAAGAAACTAGCGGGAGTAGAGACCCAGTACTTC
TRBV2,-,TRBJ1-6,-,CASSDSRGDNSPLHF,TGTGCCAGCTCCGATTCGCGAGGAGACAATTCACCCCTCCACTTT
TRBV24-1,TRBD2,TRBJ2-1,many,CATSAQIAGGLREQFF,TGTGCCACCAGTGCGCAAATAGCGGGAGGCCTCAGGGAGCAGTTCTTC
TRBV6-9,-,TRBJ1-5,-,CASSYSNYRNSNQPQHF,TGTGCCAGCAGTTACTCGAATTATCGGAATAGCAATCAGCCCCAGCATTTT
TRBV3-1,-,TRBJ2-2,few,CASSQFPGTGELFF,TGTGCCAGCAGTCAGTTTCCCGGGACCGGGGAGCTGTTTTTT
TRBV2,TRBD1,TRBJ2-1,many,CASSTTGDGEQFF,TGTGCCAGCAGTACGACAGGGGATGGTGAGCAGTTCTTC
TRBV27,TRBD2,TRBJ2-1,-,CASSFDRGGWNEQFF,TGTGCCAGCAGTTTCGACCGGGGGGGGTGGAATGAGCAGTTCTTC